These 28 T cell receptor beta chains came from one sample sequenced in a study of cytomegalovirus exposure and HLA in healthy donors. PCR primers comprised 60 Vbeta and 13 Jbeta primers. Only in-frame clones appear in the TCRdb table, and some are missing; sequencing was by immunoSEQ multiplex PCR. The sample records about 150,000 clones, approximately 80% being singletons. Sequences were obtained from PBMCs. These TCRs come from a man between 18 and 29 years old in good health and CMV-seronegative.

The CDR3 DNA reads TGTGCCAGCAGTGAGAGTTACCGAGAGACCCAGTACTTC. It codes for CASSESYRETQYF. This chain connects TRBV2 to TRBJ2-5; D gene ambiguous. V shed 3 bases and J shed 4 bases, with 9 bases lying between them. Per germline, CDR1 SNHLY and CDR2 FYNNEI. The CDR3 has 13 residues.

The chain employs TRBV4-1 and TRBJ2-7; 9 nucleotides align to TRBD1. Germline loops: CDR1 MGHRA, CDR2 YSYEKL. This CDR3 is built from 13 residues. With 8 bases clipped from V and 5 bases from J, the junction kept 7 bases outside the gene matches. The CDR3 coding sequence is TGCGCCAGCCGAAGGACAGGGGAAAACGAGCAGTACTTC. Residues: CASRRTGENEQYF.

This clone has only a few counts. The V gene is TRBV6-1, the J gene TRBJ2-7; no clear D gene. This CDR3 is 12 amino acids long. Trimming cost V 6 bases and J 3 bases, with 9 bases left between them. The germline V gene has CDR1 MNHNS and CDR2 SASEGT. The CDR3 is CASRAPGYEQYF. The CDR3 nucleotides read TGTGCCAGCAGGGCACCGGGCTACGAGCAGTACTTC.

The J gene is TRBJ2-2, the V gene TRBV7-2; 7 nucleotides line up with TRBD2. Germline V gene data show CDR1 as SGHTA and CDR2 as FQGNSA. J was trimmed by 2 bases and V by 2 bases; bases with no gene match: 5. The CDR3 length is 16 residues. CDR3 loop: CASSLLGTTNTGELFF. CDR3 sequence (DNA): TGTGCCAGCAGCTTATTGGGGACTACCAACACCGGGGAGCTGTTTTTT.

The CDR3 here is CAWSGDRQETQYF. Written as DNA, the CDR3 is TGTGCCTGGTCCGGCGACAGACAAGAGACCCAGTACTTC. The V gene is TRBV30, the J gene TRBJ2-5, with a possible D match to TRBD1 (5 bases). Germline V lookup: CDR1 GTSNPN, CDR2 SVGIG (reference sequence). V dropped 5 bases and J dropped 2 bases, with 12 bases sitting between them. The CDR3 is 13 amino acids. Filled out from reference TRBV30 and TRBJ2-5, the complete variable domain reads SQTIHQWPATLVQPVGSPLSLECTVEGTSNPNLYWYRQAAGRGLQLLFYSVGIGQISSEVPQNLSASRPQDRQFILSSKKLLLSDSGFYLCAWSGDRQETQYFGPGTRLLVL.

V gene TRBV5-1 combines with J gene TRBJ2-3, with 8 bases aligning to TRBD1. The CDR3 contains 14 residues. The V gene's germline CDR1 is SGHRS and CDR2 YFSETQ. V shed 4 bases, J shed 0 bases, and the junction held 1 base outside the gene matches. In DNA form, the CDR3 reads TGCGCCAGCAGCCAGGGGGCGAGCACAGATACGCAGTATTTT. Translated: CASSQGASTDTQYF.

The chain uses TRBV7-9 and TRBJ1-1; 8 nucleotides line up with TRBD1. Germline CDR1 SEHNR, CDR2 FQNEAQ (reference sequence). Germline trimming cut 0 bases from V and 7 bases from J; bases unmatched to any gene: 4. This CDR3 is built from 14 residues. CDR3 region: CASSLAEQGGEAFF. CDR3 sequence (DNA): TGTGCCAGCAGCTTAGCGGAACAGGGGGGTGAAGCTTTCTTT.

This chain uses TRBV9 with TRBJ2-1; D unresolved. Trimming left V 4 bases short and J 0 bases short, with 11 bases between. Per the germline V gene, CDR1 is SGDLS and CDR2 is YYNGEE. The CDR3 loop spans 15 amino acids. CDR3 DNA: TGTGCCAGCAGCCAGACAAGTTACTCCTACAATGAGCAGTTCTTC. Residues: CASSQTSYSYNEQFF.

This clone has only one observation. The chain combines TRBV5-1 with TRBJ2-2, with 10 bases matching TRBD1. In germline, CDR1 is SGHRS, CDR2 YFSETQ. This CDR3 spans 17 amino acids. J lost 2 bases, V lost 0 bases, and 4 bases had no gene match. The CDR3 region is CASSLGTGGLNTGELFF. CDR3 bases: TGCGCCAGCAGCTTGGGGACAGGGGGACTAAACACCGGGGAGCTGTTTTTT.

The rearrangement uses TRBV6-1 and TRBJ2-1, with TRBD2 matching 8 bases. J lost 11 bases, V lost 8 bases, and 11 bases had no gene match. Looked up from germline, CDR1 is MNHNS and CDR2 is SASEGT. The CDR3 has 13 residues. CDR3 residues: CASFAGGGSKQFF. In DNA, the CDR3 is TGTGCCAGCTTTGCGGGAGGAGGTAGTAAGCAGTTCTTC.

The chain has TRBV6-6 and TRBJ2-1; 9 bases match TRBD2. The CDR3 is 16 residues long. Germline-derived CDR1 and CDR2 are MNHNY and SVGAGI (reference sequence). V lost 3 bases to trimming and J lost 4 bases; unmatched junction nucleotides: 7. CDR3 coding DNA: TGTGCCAGCAGTTATGCCCTAGCGGGACGTTACAATGAGCAGTTCTTC. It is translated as CASSYALAGRYNEQFF.

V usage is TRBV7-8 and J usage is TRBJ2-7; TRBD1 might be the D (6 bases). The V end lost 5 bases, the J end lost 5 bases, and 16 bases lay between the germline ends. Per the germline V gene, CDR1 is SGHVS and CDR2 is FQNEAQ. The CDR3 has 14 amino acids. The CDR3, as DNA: TGTGCCAGCAGCACCTCGACAGGTGTCGACGAGCAGTACTTC. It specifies CASSTSTGVDEQYF.

CDR3 in amino acids: CASSETGYTEAFF. CDR3 DNA: TGTGCCAGCTCCGAGACGGGGTACACTGAAGCTTTCTTT. This rearrangement joins TRBV18 to TRBJ1-1; D ambiguous. This CDR3 region has 13 residues. CDR1 KGHSH and CDR2 LQKENI come from the germline V gene. Trimming cost V 6 bases and J 3 bases, with 11 bases left between them. Full variable domain (missing parts from reference TRBV18 and TRBJ1-1): NAGVMQNPRHLVRRRGQEARLRCSPMKGHSHVYWYRQLPEEGLKFMVYLQKENIIDESGMPKERFSAEFPKEGPSILRIQQVVRGDSAAYFCASSETGYTEAFFGQGTRLTVV.

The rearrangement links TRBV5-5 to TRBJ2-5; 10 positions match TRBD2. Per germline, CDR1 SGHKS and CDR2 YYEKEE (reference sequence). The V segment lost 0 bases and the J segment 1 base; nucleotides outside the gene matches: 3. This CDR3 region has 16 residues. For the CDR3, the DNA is TGTGCCAGCAGCTTGGTAGTAGCGGGAGGCCAAGAGACCCAGTACTTC. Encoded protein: CASSLVVAGGQETQYF.

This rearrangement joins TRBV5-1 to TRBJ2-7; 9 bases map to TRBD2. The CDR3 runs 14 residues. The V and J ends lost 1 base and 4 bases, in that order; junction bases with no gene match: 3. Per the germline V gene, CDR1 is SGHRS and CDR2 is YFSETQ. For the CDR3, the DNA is TGCGCCAGCAGCTTGACTAGCGGGTTATACGAGCAGTACTTC. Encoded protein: CASSLTSGLYEQYF.

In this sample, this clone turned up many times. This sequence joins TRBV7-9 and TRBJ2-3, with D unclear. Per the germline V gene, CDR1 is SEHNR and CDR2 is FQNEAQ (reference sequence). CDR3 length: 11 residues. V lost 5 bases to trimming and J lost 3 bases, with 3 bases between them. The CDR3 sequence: CASSQTDTQYF. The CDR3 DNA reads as TGTGCCAGCAGCCAAACAGATACGCAGTATTTT.

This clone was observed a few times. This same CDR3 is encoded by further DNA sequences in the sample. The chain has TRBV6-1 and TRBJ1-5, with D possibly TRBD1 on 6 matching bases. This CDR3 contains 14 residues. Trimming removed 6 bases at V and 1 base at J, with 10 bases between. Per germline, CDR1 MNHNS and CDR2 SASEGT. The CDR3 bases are TGTGCCAGCAGCGCCACAGGGAGCAATCAGCCCCAGCATTTT. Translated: CASSATGSNQPQHF.

In DNA, the CDR3 is TGTGCCATCAGTATAGGCGGCCCCCCCTCCTACGAGCAGTACTTC. The encoded protein is CAISIGGPPSYEQYF. The V call is TRBV10-3, the J call TRBJ2-7; unclear D gene. Trimming shortened V by 5 bases and J by 0 bases, and 14 bases separated the two germline ends. The CDR3 covers 15 residues. Germline loops: CDR1 ENHRY, CDR2 SYGVKD.

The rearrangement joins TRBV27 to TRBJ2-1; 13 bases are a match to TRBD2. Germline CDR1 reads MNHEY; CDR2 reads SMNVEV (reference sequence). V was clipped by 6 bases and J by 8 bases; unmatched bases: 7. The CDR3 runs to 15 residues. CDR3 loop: CASRRTSGSGHEQFF. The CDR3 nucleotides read TGTGCCAGCAGACGGACTAGCGGGAGTGGGCATGAGCAGTTCTTC.

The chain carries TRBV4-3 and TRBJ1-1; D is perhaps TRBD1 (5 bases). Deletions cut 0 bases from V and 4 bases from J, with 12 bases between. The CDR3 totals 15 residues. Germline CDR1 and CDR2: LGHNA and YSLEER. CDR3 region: CASSQDIRDSTEAFF. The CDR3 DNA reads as TGCGCCAGCAGCCAAGATATCAGGGACTCCACTGAAGCTTTCTTT.

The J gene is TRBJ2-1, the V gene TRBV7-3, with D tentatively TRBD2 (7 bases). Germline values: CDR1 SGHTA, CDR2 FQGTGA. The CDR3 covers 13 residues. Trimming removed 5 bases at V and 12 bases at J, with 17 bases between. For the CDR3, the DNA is TGTGCCAGCAGCCGGAACTCGGGGGGCGTGCAGTTCTTC. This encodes CASSRNSGGVQFF.

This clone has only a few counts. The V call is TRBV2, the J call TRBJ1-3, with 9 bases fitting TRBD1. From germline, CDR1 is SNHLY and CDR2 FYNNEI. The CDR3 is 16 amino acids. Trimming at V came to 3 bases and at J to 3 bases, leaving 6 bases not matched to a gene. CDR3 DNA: TGTGCCAGCAGTGAGCGGGACAGGGCAAATGGAAACACCATATATTTT. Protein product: CASSERDRANGNTIYF.

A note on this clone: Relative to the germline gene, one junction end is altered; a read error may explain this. The DNA for the CDR3 is TGCATCTCGGGGGATAGTGGCTATGGCTACACCTTC. This encodes CISGDSGYGYTF. V and J are TRBV7-8 and TRBJ1-2; D perhaps matches TRBD1 (5 bases). The V gene's germline CDR1 is SGHVS and CDR2 FQNEAQ. This CDR3 has 12 residues.

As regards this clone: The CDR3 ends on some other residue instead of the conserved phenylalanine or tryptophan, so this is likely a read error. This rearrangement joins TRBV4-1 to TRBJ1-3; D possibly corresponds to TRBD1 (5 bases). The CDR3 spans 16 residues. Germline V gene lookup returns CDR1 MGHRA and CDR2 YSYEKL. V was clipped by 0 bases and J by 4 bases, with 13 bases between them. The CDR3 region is CASSQDHLGPGNTIYL. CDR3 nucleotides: TGCGCCAGCAGCCAAGATCACCTGGGGCCAGGAAACACCATATATCTT.

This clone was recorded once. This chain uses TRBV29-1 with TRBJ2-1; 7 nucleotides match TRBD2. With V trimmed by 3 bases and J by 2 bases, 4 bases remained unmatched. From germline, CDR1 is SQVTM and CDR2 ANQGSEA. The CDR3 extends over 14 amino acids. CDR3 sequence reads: CSVESLAAYNEQFF. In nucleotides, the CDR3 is TGCAGCGTTGAGAGTCTAGCGGCCTACAATGAGCAGTTCTTC.

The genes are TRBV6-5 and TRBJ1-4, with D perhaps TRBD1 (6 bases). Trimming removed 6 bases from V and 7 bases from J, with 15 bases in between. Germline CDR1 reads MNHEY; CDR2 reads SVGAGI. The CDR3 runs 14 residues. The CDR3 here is CASRRRDTGEKLFF. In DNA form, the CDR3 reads TGTGCCAGCAGACGCCGGGACACCGGTGAAAAACTGTTTTTT.

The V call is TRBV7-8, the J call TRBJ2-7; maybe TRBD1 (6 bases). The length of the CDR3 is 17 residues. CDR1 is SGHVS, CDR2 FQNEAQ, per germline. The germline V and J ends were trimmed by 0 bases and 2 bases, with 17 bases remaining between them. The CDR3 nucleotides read TGTGCCAGCAGCTTAGCGAATCTAAGGGGGACACCCTACGAGCAGTACTTC. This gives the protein CASSLANLRGTPYEQYF. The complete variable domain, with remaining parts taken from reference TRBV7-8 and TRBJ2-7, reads GAGVSQSPRYKVAKRGQDVALRCDPISGHVSLFWYQQALGQGPEFLTYFQNEAQLDKSGLPSDRFFAERPEGSVSTLKIQRTQQEDSAVYLCASSLANLRGTPYEQYFGPGTRLTVT.

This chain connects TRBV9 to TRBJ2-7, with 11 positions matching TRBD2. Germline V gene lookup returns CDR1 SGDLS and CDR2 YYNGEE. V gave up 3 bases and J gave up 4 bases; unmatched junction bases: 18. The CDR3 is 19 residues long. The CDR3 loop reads CASSDIRLAGFKGNYEQYF. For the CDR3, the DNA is TGTGCCAGCAGCGACATTCGACTAGCGGGATTTAAAGGGAATTACGAGCAGTACTTC.